This T cell receptor beta chain came from a study of T-cell memory formation after mild COVID-19. Looking at the study overall: TCR clusters were mostly donor specific. Study-wide results and limits: The study found balanced CD4/CD8 in clones contracting day 15 to 85 and a CD4+ lean in later expanders. Contracting CD4+ clones were located mainly in CM and EM, and CD8+ clones in EMRA.

This clonotype was recorded a few times. Its antigen is currently unknown. Employing constant-segment primers, 5'RACE generated TCR alpha and TCR beta cDNA libraries bearing sample barcodes and UMIs. Using its own MiXCR run on the 5' RACE reads, TCRdb lists one record per CDR3 protein. Of about half a million distinct CDR3 sequences listed, around a sixth are singletons. The source is an adult woman who had mild COVID-19 (a few samples of this study predate the infection). Cell type and time point are not known. Material: PBMCs or a T cell subset sorted from them (not recorded which).

The CDR3: CATSRELAGPLAELFF. In nucleotides, the CDR3 is TGTGCCACCAGCAGAGAACTAGCGGGGCCCCTTGCAGAGCTGTTTTTT. The gene calls are TRBV15 and TRBJ2-2; 10 positions match TRBD2. The length of the CDR3 is 16 residues. Germline V CDR1 and CDR2: LNHNV, YYDKDF (reference sequence). J lost 11 bases, V lost 0 bases, and 9 bases had no gene match.